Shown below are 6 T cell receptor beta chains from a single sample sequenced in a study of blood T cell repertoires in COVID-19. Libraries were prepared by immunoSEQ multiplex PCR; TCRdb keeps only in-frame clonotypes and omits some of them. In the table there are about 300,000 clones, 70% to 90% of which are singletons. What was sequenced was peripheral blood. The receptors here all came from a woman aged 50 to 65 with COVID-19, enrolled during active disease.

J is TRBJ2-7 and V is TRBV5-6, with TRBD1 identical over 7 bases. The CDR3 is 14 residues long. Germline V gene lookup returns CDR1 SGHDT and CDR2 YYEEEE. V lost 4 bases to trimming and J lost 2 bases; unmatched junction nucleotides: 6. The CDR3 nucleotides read TGTGCCAGCAGCCAAGGGGACAGAACCTACGAGCAGTACTTC. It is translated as CASSQGDRTYEQYF.

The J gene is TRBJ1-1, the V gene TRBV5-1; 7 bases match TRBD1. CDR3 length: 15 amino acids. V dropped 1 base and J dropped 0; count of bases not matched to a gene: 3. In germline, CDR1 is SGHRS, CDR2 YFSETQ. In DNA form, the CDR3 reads TGCGCCAGCAGCTTGCGACAGGGACTGAACACTGAAGCTTTCTTT. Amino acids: CASSLRQGLNTEAFF.

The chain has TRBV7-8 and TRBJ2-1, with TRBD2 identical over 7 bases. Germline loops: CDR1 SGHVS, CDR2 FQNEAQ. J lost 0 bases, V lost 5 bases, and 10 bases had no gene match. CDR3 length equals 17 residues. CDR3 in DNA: TGTGCCAGCAGCGCCCCTAGCGGTAGGAGCTCCTACAATGAGCAGTTCTTC. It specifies CASSAPSGRSSYNEQFF.

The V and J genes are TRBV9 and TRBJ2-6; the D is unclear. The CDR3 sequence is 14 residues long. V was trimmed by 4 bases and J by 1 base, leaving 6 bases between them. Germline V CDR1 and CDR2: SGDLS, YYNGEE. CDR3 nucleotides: TGTGCCAGCAGCCCCCGGTCTGGGGCCAACGTCCTGACTTTC. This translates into CASSPRSGANVLTF.

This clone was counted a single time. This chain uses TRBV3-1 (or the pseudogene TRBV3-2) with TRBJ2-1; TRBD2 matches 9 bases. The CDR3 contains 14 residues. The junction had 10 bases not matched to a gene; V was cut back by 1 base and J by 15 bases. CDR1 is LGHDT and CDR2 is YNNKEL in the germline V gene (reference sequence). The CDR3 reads CASSQGASGKLRFF. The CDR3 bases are TGTGCCAGCAGCCAAGGGGCTAGCGGGAAGTTGCGGTTCTTC.

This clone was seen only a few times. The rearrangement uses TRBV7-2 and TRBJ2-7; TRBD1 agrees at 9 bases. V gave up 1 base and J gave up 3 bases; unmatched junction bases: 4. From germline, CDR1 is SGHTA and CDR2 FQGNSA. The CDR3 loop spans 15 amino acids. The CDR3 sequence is CASSLGRTGVYEQYF. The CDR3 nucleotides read TGTGCCAGCAGCTTAGGCCGGACAGGGGTCTACGAGCAGTACTTC.